This T cell receptor (beta chain) was sequenced in a study of shared T cell receptors in the human thymus. TCRdb's copy holds only in-frame clones and misses some; the assay was immunoSEQ multiplex PCR. The data contain hundreds of thousands of clones, approximately 87% of them singletons. The length of the CDR3 is 15 residues. The germline CDR1 and CDR2 sequences are LGHNA and YSLEER. As concerns this clone: A read error may account for a junction end that differs from germline. The sample holds other DNA sequences that translate to the same CDR3.

These same records also appear under a second study, on human thymus T cells. That study reports: It was healthy Finnish infants having corrective surgery for congenital heart defects who were the donors. Thymus pieces cut out during corrective heart surgery were the tissue that was used. Repertoires sampled from thymus and blood appeared biased in V and J gene usage. There were highly overlapping thymic repertoires among unrelated individuals, as related research reported.

The TCR comes from a boy younger than two with a congenital heart defect. Sample: thymocytes. The rearrangement uses TRBV4-3 and TRBJ1-1; D unclear. The CDR3 DNA reads TGCGCCAGCAGTAAAACCTTCCAGGTTAACACTGAAGCCTTCTTT. Translating it yields CASSKTFQVNTEAFF.